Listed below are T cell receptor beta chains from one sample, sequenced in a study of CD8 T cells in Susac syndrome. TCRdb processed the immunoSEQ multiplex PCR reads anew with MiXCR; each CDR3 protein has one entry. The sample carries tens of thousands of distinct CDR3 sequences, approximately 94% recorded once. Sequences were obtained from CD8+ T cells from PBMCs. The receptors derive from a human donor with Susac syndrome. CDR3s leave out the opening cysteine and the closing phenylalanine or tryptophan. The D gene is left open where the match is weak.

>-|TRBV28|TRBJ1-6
ASSSSSPLH
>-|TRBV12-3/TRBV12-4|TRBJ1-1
ASSLEQWADTEAF
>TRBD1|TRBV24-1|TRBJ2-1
ATSDPSDRGGGNEQF
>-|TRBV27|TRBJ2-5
ASSSPMRGETQY
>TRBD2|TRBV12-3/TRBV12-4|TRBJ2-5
ASSSSSGGLKETQY
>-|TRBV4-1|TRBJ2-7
ASSPRTLGYEQY
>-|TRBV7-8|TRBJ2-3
ASSFPGGTSTDTQY
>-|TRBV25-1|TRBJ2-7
ASSVTYEQY
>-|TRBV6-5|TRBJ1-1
ASSVAGGNTEAF
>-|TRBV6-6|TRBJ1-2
ASSLLQGPHYGYT
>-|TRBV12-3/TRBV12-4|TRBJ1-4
ASSLRGKDEKLF
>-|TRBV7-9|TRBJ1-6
ASSPAQSGITLH
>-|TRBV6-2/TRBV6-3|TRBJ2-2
ASSFGNTGELF
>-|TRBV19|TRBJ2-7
ASSIYKGSSYEQY
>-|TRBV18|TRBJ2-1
ASSPSRDGMYNEQF
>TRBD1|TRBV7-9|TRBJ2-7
ASSLSGGEQY
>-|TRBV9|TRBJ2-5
ASSPYKTQY
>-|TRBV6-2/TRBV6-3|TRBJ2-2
ASSFRRGTGELF